This T cell receptor (beta chain) came from a study of OX40 agonist ivuxolimab in advanced cancers. Overall study: Two patients with cutaneous melanoma and one with hepatocellular carcinoma, three in total, showed partial responses.

Clones were read by immunoSEQ multiplex PCR, and TCRdb kept only the in-frame ones, dropping some. The sample contains around 82,000 clones, about 89% of which appear only once. Trimming took off 0 bases at V and 2 bases at J, with 10 bases between the two ends. The CDR3 covers 15 residues. Per germline, CDR1 MNHEY and CDR2 SVGAGI. Study conclusions and caveats: Blood T cells, both CD4+ and CD8+, expanded clonally by week 6 at 0.1 to 3.0 mg/kg.

As regards this clone: The antigen remains undetermined.

The sequencing here drew on CD4+ or CD8+ T cells sorted from blood, taken in a trial of the OX40 agonist ivuxolimab. The rearrangement links TRBV6-5 to TRBJ2-5, with a possible D match to TRBD2 (5 bases). The receptor was derived from an adult with an advanced solid tumor such as melanoma, head and neck, liver or kidney cancer. Here the CDR3 reads CASSYSGGPQETQYF. The CDR3 DNA reads TGTGCCAGCAGTTACTCGGGCGGGCCGCAAGAGACCCAGTACTTC.